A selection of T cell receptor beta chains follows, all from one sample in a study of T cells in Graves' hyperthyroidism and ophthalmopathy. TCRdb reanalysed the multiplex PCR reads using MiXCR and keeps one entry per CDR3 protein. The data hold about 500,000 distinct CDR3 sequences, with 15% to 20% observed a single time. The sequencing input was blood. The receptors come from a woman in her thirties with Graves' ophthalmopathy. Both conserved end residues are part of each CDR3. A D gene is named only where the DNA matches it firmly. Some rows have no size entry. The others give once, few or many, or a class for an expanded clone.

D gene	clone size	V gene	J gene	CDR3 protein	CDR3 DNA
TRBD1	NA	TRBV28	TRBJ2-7	CASTDRGTGSGEQYF	TGTGCCAGCACCGACCGCGGGACAGGTTCCGGCGAGCAGTACTTC
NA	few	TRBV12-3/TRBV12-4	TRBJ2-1	CASRADGGEQFF	TGTGCCAGCAGAGCAGACGGGGGTGAGCAGTTCTTC
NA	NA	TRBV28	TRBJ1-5	CASSFQGKQPQHF	TGTGCCAGCAGTTTCCAGGGAAAGCAGCCCCAGCATTTT
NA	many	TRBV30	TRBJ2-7	CAWSVGYEQYF	TGTGCCTGGAGTGTAGGGTACGAGCAGTACTTC
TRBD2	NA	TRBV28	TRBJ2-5	CASSYASGSLETQYF	TGTGCCAGCAGTTATGCTAGCGGGAGCTTAGAGACCCAGTACTTC
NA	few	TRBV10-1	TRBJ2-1	CASSEEGQGSYNEQFF	TGCGCCAGCAGTGAGGAGGGGCAGGGCTCCTACAATGAGCAGTTCTTC
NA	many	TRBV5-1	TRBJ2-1	CASSFSLALNNEQFF	TGCGCCAGCAGCTTTAGTCTAGCACTAAACAATGAGCAGTTCTTC
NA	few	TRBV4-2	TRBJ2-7	CASSQDQTGASSYEQYF	TGTGCCAGCAGCCAAGATCAAACGGGGGCGAGCTCCTACGAGCAGTACTTC
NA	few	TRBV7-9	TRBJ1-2	CASSLGVSVNYGYTF	TGTGCCAGCAGCTTGGGAGTGTCAGTTAACTATGGCTACACCTTC
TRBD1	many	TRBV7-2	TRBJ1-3	CASSTRQGSGNTIYF	TGTGCCAGCAGCACACGACAGGGGTCAGGAAACACCATATATTTT
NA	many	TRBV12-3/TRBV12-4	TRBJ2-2	CASSLSVDTGELFF	TGTGCCAGCAGTTTATCTGTTGATACCGGGGAGCTGTTTTTT
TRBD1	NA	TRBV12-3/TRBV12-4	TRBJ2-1	CASSVQGVNEQFF	TGTGCCAGCAGCGTACAGGGGGTGAATGAGCAGTTCTTC
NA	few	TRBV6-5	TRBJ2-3	CASSYSKLPDSRFTDTQYF	TGTGCCAGCAGTTACTCGAAACTGCCGGACAGCCGTTTCACAGATACGCAGTATTTT
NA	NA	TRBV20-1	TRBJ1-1	CSARGRLNTEAFF	TGCAGTGCTAGGGGACGGCTGAACACTGAAGCTTTCTTT
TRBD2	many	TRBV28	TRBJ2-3	CASSPFAGGTADTQYF	TGTGCCAGCAGCCCCTTCGCGGGAGGGACCGCAGATACGCAGTATTTT
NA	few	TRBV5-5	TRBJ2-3	CASSLDGATKDTQYF	TGTGCCAGCAGCTTGGACGGCGCGACCAAAGATACGCAGTATTTT
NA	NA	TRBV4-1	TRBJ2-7	CAGSPTPSPYEQYF	TGCGCCGGCAGCCCAACGCCGTCCCCCTACGAGCAGTACTTC
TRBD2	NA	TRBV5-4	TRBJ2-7	CASSLTSGPYEQYF	TGTGCCAGCAGCTTGACTAGCGGTCCATACGAGCAGTACTTC
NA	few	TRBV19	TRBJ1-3	CASRSAGSGNTIYF	TGTGCCAGCCGCTCGGCGGGGTCTGGAAACACCATATATTTT
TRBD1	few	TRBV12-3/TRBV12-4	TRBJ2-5	CASRITRGLGETQYF	TGTGCCAGCAGAATAACCAGGGGGCTGGGGGAGACCCAGTACTTC
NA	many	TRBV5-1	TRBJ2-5	CASSLAGLIQETQYF	TGCGCCAGCAGCTTGGCAGGACTAATCCAAGAGACCCAGTACTTC
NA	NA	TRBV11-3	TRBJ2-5	CASSLMGRVETQYF	TGTGCCAGCAGCTTAATGGGGCGAGTAGAGACCCAGTACTTC
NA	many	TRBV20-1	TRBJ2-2	CSARDLPQNTGELFF	TGCAGTGCTAGAGATCTTCCACAAAACACCGGGGAGCTGTTTTTT
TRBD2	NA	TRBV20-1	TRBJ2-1	CSAQKLAGDGNEQFF	TGCAGTGCTCAAAAACTAGCGGGAGATGGTAATGAGCAGTTCTTC
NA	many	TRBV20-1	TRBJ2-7	CSARKSVSPYEQYF	TGCAGTGCTAGAAAATCGGTTTCTCCATACGAGCAGTACTTC
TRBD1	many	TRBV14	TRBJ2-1	CASSPWTGTYNEQFF	TGTGCCAGCAGCCCCTGGACAGGGACATACAATGAGCAGTTCTTC
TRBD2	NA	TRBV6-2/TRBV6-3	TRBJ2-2	CASRVREGPPGELFF	TGTGCCAGCAGAGTACGGGAGGGCCCCCCCGGGGAGCTGTTTTTT
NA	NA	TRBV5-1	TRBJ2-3	CASSLSWVSSTGTSQDTQYF	TGCGCCAGCAGCTTGTCGTGGGTCTCGTCGACAGGGACTTCACAAGATACGCAGTATTTT
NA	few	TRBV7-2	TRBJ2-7	CASSLKGVQYF	TGTGCCAGCAGCCTAAAGGGGGTGCAGTACTTC
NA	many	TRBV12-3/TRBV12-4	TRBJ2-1	CASSLGTSLPYNEQFF	TGTGCCAGCAGTTTAGGTACTAGCTTACCCTACAATGAGCAGTTCTTC
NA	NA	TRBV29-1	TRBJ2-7	CSVRTGSYEQYF	TGCAGCGTTCGAACAGGTTCCTACGAGCAGTACTTC
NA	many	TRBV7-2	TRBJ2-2	CASSLARVLAANTGELFF	TGTGCCAGCAGCTTAGCGCGTGTACTAGCAGCAAACACCGGGGAGCTGTTTTTT
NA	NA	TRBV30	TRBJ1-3	CAWTIGGGNTIYF	TGTGCCTGGACTATCGGCGGTGGAAACACCATATATTTT